This TCR beta chain was recorded in a study of blood T cell repertoires in COVID-19. Study at large: Researchers got acute and convalescent COVID-19 samples from the United States, Italy and Spain. T cells, B-cell-depleted T cells, or PBMCs supplied cDNA or gDNA.

The CDR3 length is 18 residues. The V gene end was trimmed by 4 bases and the J gene end by 0 bases; junction bases not matched to a gene: 9. CDR1 is LGHDT, CDR2 YNNKEL, per germline (reference sequence). In the authors' methods: Estimates of nucleated cell counts were drawn from the amplification of reference gene primers. Libraries were prepared by immunoSEQ multiplex PCR; TCRdb keeps only in-frame clonotypes and omits some of them. V, J and clone size are taken as reported in that table, and D and trimming were inferred from the DNA itself. The table lists some 270,000 clones, approximately 89% of them singletons.

What was sequenced was peripheral blood. The chain employs TRBV3-1 (or the pseudogene TRBV3-2) and TRBJ2-1, with 10 bases identical to TRBD2. The TCR comes from a woman aged 40-49 years who had recovered from COVID-19. CDR3 amino acids: CASSPLAGDVSSYNEQFF. In DNA, the CDR3 is TGTGCCAGCAGCCCCCTAGCGGGGGATGTTAGCTCCTACAATGAGCAGTTCTTC.